This T cell receptor (beta chain) was recovered during a study of CD8+ T cells in alopecia areata. Notes on this clone: The target antigen is unknown.

Extracted RNA was reverse transcribed, and the resulting cDNA served as sequencing template. Profiled with immunoSEQ multiplex PCR; TCRdb holds only in-frame clones, not every one. The table lists about 190,000 clones, 50% to 60% of them singletons. CDR1 is SNHLY, CDR2 FYNNEI, per germline. Trimming shortened V by 3 bases and J by 0 bases, and 9 bases separated the two germline ends. The CDR3 runs to 15 residues. Regarding the study as a whole: Normal scalp showed lower clonality than lesional scalp, especially alopecia totalis/universalis. In patients, TCRs were shared less clearly than in mice, and HLA may possibly be involved.

Cell sorting on a FACSAria was used to separate CD4+ and CD8+ T cells from the PBMCs. V and J are TRBV2 and TRBJ1-5, with D unresolved. The origin of this receptor is a human donor with alopecia areata. The sample in question was CD4+ T cells sorted from blood, obtained at week 0. CDR3 sequence reads: CASSDVWGSNQPQHF. Written as DNA, the CDR3 is TGTGCCAGCAGTGACGTATGGGGTAGCAATCAGCCCCAGCATTTT. The full variable domain, in which reference TRBV2 and TRBJ1-5 provide the parts outside the CDR3, is EPEVTQTPSHQVTQMGQEVILRCVPISNHLYFYWYRQILGQKVEFLVSFYNNEISEKSEIFDDQFSVERPDGSNFTLKIRSTKLEDSAMYFCASSDVWGSNQPQHFGDGTRLSIL.